The 13 T cell receptor beta chains presented below share a single source sample, sequenced in a study of T-cell memory formation after mild COVID-19. TCRdb itself ran the 5' RACE reads through MiXCR, one entry per CDR3 protein. The sample has approximately 270,000 distinct CDR3 sequences, 15% to 20% seen once. Sequencing used PBMCs or a T cell subset sorted from them (not recorded which). The receptors shown here come from a man younger than 30 who had mild COVID-19 (a few samples of this study predate the infection). Cell type and time point are not known.

The chain recombines TRBV20-1 with TRBJ1-3; 8 bases align to TRBD1. There are 16 residues in the CDR3. V shed 3 bases and J 0 bases; nucleotides not matched to a gene: 7. Germline CDR1 reads DFQATT; CDR2 reads SNEGSKA (reference sequence). Written as DNA, the CDR3 is TGCAGTGCTAGGGAGGACAGGGCGAGCTCTGGAAACACCATATATTTT. Residues: CSAREDRASSGNTIYF.

The rearrangement links TRBV23-1 to TRBJ2-7; 9 bases are shared with TRBD1. TRBV23-1 is filed as an ORF, its function uncertain. The V gene end was trimmed by 4 bases and the J gene end by 2 bases; junction bases not matched to a gene: 6. This CDR3 comprises 15 residues. DNA for the CDR3: TGCGCCAGCAGTCTCCGGGACAGGGACGCCTACGAGCAGTACTTC. Translating it yields CASSLRDRDAYEQYF.

This clonotype was detected only a few times. The chain carries TRBV5-4 and TRBJ2-1, with unresolved D. Looked up from germline, CDR1 is SGHNT and CDR2 is YYREEE (reference sequence). With 5 bases removed from V and 3 bases from J, the gap between germline ends came to 9 bases. CDR3 length: 13 residues. This CDR3 reads CASRGSFYNEQFF. The CDR3 DNA reads as TGTGCCAGCAGGGGAAGTTTCTACAATGAGCAGTTCTTC.

This clonotype was recorded a few times. This chain connects TRBV20-1 to TRBJ2-7; no clear D gene. V was pared by 0 bases and J by 3 bases, with 12 bases between. The CDR3 runs to 14 residues. CDR1 and CDR2 from the germline V gene are DFQATT and SNEGSKA (reference sequence). Written as DNA, the CDR3 is TGCAGTGCTAGAGATCGGCAGGCCTTCTACGAGCAGTACGTC. Translation: CSARDRQAFYEQYV.

This clonotype showed up just a few times. The chain is built from TRBV27 and TRBJ1-4, with 9 bases that match TRBD1. Germline assignment: CDR1 MNHEY and CDR2 SMNVEV (reference sequence). This CDR3 comprises 14 residues. V lost 5 bases to trimming and J lost 6 bases; unmatched junction nucleotides: 4. CDR3 nucleotide sequence: TGTGCCAGCAGTGGGACAGGGAGATATGAAAAACTGTTTTTT. It translates to CASSGTGRYEKLFF.

CDR3 region: CASSGTDRRYEQYF. Written as DNA, the CDR3 is TGTGCCAGCAGTGGTACCGACCGGCGCTACGAGCAGTACTTC. The chain is built from TRBV27 and TRBJ2-7; D is ambiguous. In germline, CDR1 is MNHEY, CDR2 SMNVEV (reference sequence). CDR3 size: 14 residues. Deletions cut 5 bases from V and 3 bases from J, with 14 bases between.

There are many counts of this clonotype. The chain couples TRBV24-1 to TRBJ2-3; 7 nucleotides agree with TRBD1. The CDR3 covers 13 residues. Losses at the gene ends were 11 bases for V and 2 bases for J; bases not matched to a gene: 6. Germline V gene lookup returns CDR1 KGHDR and CDR2 SFDVKD. Written as DNA, the CDR3 is TGTGCCATACAGGGGCGCGTCACAGATACGCAGTATTTT. Protein product: CAIQGRVTDTQYF.

V is TRBV5-1 and J is TRBJ2-7; D might be TRBD2 (7 bases). The CDR3 loop spans 13 amino acids. Deletions cut 3 bases from V and 6 bases from J, with 13 bases between. The germline V gene encodes CDR1 SGHRS and CDR2 YFSETQ. The CDR3 protein is CASSSGGLPEQYF. CDR3 coding DNA: TGCGCCAGCAGCTCGGGGGGCTTGCCCGAGCAGTACTTC.

The V gene is TRBV20-1, the J gene TRBJ1-2, with 9 bases identical to TRBD1. This CDR3 spans 14 amino acids. V shed 6 bases, J shed 4 bases, and the junction held 9 bases outside the gene matches. Germline V lookup: CDR1 DFQATT, CDR2 SNEGSKA (reference sequence). The CDR3 sequence: CSARNRGQGYGYTF. As DNA, the CDR3 is TGCAGTGCGAGAAACAGGGGGCAAGGCTATGGCTACACCTTC.

V is TRBV18 and J is TRBJ1-2, with D uncertain. V was clipped by 1 base and J by 0 bases, with 6 bases between them. CDR1 KGHSH and CDR2 LQKENI come from the germline V gene. CDR3 length equals 14 residues. CDR3: CASSPRETNYGYTF. The DNA for the CDR3 is TGTGCCAGCTCACCACGGGAGACTAACTATGGCTACACCTTC.

This clonotype was seen a few times. V and J are TRBV19 and TRBJ2-1; the D call may be TRBD1 or TRBD2 (5 bases each). This CDR3 region has 13 residues. Between the trimmed V and J ends, which lost 6 bases and 10 bases, there was a span of 16 bases. Germline-derived CDR1 and CDR2 are LNHDA and SQIVND (reference sequence). The chain's CDR3 is CASSFDRDQEQFF. The CDR3 DNA follows: TGTGCCAGTAGCTTCGACCGGGACCAAGAGCAGTTCTTC. The full variable domain, rest sourced from reference TRBV19 and TRBJ2-1, is DGGITQSPKYLFRKEGQNVTLSCEQNLNHDAMYWYRQDPGQGLRLIYYSQIVNDFQKGDIAEGYSVSREKKESFPLTVTSAQKNPTAFYLCASSFDRDQEQFFGPGTRLTVL.

This clonotype was seen only a few times. The V call is TRBV7-8, the J call TRBJ1-4; D not resolved. Germline V gene data show CDR1 as SGHVS and CDR2 as FQNEAQ. This CDR3 spans 17 amino acids. The ends were cut back, 2 bases at V and 5 bases at J, with 18 bases in the middle. The CDR3 coding sequence is TGTGCCAGCAGCTTATCGGGCGGAGCACCGCTCAATGAAAAACTGTTTTTT. Translating gives CASSLSGGAPLNEKLFF. Full variable domain (remainder filled in from reference TRBV7-8 and TRBJ1-4): GAGVSQSPRYKVAKRGQDVALRCDPISGHVSLFWYQQALGQGPEFLTYFQNEAQLDKSGLPSDRFFAERPEGSVSTLKIQRTQQEDSAVYLCASSLSGGAPLNEKLFFGSGTQLSVL.

The chain links TRBV11-2 to TRBJ2-5; the D gene is possibly TRBD1 (6 bases). Germline V gene lookup returns CDR1 SGHAT and CDR2 FQNNGV. The CDR3 loop spans 15 amino acids. Trimming took 2 bases from V and 7 from J, leaving 17 bases between them. The DNA of the CDR3 is TGTGCCAGCAGCTTATTCGGGCAGGGGAAGGGGACCCAGTACTTC. Amino acids: CASSLFGQGKGTQYF.